This T cell receptor beta chain was identified during a study of beta chain features in type 1 diabetes. Study-wide background: Comparable age, gender and cell yields were observed in patients relative to healthy donors. Study-level findings and limits: TCRB CDR3s were moderately but significantly shorter in Type 1 diabetes patients in all four CD4+ subsets. The naive, central memory and Treg TCRB repertoires of patients appeared to be more similar to one another than those of healthy donors.

cDNA synthesis used the whole RNA isolate, giving expressed TCRB sequences. The method was immunoSEQ multiplex PCR; TCRdb's version includes in-frame clones alone and lacks a portion of them. Among around 450,000 clones listed, approximately 10% were seen once. This clone was observed a handful of times. Its cognate antigen is unknown. Within the sample, other DNA sequences also encode this same CDR3. Averaging around 120 mL, one heparinised blood draw was given by each donor. V was trimmed by 0 bases and J by 0 bases, leaving 7 bases between them. The germline V gene encodes CDR1 SGHRS and CDR2 YFSETQ. The CDR3 has 15 residues.

What was sequenced was naive CD4+ T cells from blood. This chain links TRBV5-1 with TRBJ2-1; D unclear. The TCR was taken from a woman aged 18-29 years in good health. The CDR3 reads CASSLASGSYNEQFF. The CDR3, as DNA: TGCGCCAGCAGCTTGGCCTCCGGCTCCTACAATGAGCAGTTCTTC. Full variable domain (rest looked up from reference TRBV5-1 and TRBJ2-1): KAGVTQTPRYLIKTRGQQVTLSCSPISGHRSVSWYQQTPGQGLQFLFEYFSETQRNKGNFPGRFSGRQFSNSRSEMNVSTLELGDSALYLCASSLASGSYNEQFFGPGTRLTVL.